This TCR beta chain was obtained from a study of cytomegalovirus exposure and HLA in healthy donors. V lost 4 bases and J 2 bases, leaving 15 bases between the germline ends. Germline CDR1 reads SGHVS; CDR2 reads FNYEAQ. The CDR3 runs to 15 residues. The PCR contained 60 Vbeta and 13 Jbeta primers. Libraries were prepared by immunoSEQ multiplex PCR; TCRdb keeps only in-frame clonotypes and omits some of them. The sample yields 120,000 or so clones, more than 75% seen once. V usage is TRBV7-6 and J usage is TRBJ2-7, with D possibly matching TRBD1 (6 bases). The receptor comes from a man in his forties in good health and CMV-seronegative. Sequenced: PBMCs. In DNA, the CDR3 is TGTGCCAGCAGCTCCTACCGGGACACTCCCTACGAGCAGTACTTC. It is translated as CASSSYRDTPYEQYF.